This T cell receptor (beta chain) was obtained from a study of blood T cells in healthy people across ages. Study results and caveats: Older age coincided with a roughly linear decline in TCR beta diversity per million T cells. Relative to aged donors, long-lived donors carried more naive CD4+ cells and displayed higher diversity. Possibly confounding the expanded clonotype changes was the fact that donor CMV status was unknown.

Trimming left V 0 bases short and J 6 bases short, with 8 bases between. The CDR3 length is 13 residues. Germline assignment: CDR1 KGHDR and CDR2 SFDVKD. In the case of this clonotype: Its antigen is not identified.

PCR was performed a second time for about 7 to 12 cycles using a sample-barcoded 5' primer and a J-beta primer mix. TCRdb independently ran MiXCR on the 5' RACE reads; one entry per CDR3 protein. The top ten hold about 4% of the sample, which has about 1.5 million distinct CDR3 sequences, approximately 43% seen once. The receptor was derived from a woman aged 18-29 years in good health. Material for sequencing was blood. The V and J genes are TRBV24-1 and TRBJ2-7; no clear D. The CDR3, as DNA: TGTGCCACCAGTGATTTGCTAGGGCGCGAGCAGTACTTC. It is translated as CATSDLLGREQYF.